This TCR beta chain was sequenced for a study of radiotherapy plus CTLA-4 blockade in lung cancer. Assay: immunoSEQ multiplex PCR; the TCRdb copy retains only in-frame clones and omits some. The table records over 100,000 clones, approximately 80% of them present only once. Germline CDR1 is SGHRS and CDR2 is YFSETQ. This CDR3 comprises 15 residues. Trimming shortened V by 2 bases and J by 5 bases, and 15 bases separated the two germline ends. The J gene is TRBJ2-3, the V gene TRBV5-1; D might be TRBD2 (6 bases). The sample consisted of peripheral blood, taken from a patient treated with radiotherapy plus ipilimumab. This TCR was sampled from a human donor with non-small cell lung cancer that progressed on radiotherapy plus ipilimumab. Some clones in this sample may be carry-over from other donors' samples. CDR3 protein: CASSFLGGVGDTQYF. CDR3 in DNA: TGCGCCAGCAGCTTTTTGGGCGGGGTTGGAGATACGCAGTATTTT.